What follows is one TCR beta chain and its context. Under the authors' procedure: Amplification with reference gene primers provided the estimates of nucleated cell counts. Only in-frame clones appear in the TCRdb table, and some are missing; sequencing was by immunoSEQ multiplex PCR. That table supplies the V and J calls and clone size; D and trimming were determined from the DNA. The repertoire holds some 42,000 clones, with about 89% as singletons. The CDR3 consists of 15 residues. V gave up 1 base and J gave up 3 bases, with 10 bases separating them. Germline V gene data show CDR1 as SEHNR and CDR2 as FQNEAQ (reference sequence). The data originate from a study of blood T cell repertoires in COVID-19. Across the study: Acute and convalescent COVID-19 samples came from the United States, Italy and Spain. The analysed material was cDNA or gDNA that came from T cells, B-cell-depleted T cells, or PBMCs.

The chain couples TRBV7-9 to TRBJ1-5; D remains ambiguous. The sample taken for sequencing was peripheral blood. The origin of this receptor is a human donor in a cohort sampled during active COVID-19. CDR3 bases: TGTGCCAGCAGCTTAGGAGGAACTGACAATCAGCCCCAGCATTTT. Protein sequence: CASSLGGTDNQPQHF.